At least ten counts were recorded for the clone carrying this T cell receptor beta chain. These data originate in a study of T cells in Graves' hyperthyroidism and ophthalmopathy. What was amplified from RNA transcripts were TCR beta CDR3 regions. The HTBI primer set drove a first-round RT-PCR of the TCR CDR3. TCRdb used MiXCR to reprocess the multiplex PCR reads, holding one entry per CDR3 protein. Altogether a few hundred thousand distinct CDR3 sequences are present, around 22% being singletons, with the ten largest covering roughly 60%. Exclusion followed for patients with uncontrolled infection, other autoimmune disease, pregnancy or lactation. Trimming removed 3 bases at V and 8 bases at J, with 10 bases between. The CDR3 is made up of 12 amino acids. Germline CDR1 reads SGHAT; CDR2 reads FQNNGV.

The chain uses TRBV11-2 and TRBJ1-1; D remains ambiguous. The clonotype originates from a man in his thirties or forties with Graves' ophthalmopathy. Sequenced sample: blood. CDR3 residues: CASSFRAREAFF. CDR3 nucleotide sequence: TGTGCCAGCAGCTTCCGGGCCAGGGAAGCTTTCTTT.